The TCR beta chain described here comes from a study of blood T cells in healthy people across ages. Ranging in age from about 6 to 100, the donors were healthy Caucasian individuals from Russia. Study-level results: Naive CD4+ cell counts and diversity both ran higher in long-lived than in aged donors.

This clonotype was detected only once. The antigen is not known. For the second PCR, which ran for roughly 6 to 11 cycles, a sample-barcoded 5' primer and a J-beta primer mix were used. Using its own MiXCR run on the 5' RACE reads, TCRdb lists one record per CDR3 protein. The repertoire includes under 850,000 distinct CDR3 sequences, around 34% of them detected once, and 13% sits in the top ten. The sequenced sample consisted of blood. The sequence derives from a man in his late teens or twenties in good health.

The CDR3 DNA reads as TGTGCCAGCAGCCAAGAGTTGGGCAGCGGGGGCACCTACGAGCAGTACTTC. Translating gives CASSQELGSGGTYEQYF. The chain links TRBV4-2 to TRBJ2-4; 8 bases match TRBD2. Near its end, the DNA agrees better with TRBJ2-7, so the J call may be wrong. Per germline, CDR1 LGHNA and CDR2 YNFKEQ. The CDR3 extends over 17 amino acids.